This entry concerns a single T cell receptor beta chain. The CDR3 runs 15 residues. Looked up from germline, CDR1 is SGHRS and CDR2 is YFSETQ. The V and J ends lost 4 bases and 5 bases, in that order; junction bases with no gene match: 8. This specimen belongs to a study of CD8+CD57+ T cells in acquired aplastic anemia. About the research overall: Sorting CD4+ and CD8+ cells gave DNA averaging approximately 3 ug.

Researchers used genomic DNA as the template to profile TCR beta VDJ and CDR3. Each CDR3 protein gets one entry after TCRdb re-called the reads with MiXCR. The sample has about 220,000 distinct CDR3 sequences, 30% to 40% seen once. V usage is TRBV5-1 and J usage is TRBJ2-5; 10 bases align to TRBD2. The sample consisted of sorted CD4+, CD8+, or CD8+CD57+ T cells (not recorded which) from PBMCs. The receptor comes from a human donor in good health, serving as a control. CDR3 bases: TGCGCCAGCAGCGTCAGCGGGGGGGCCGGGGAGACCCAGTACTTC. As protein: CASSVSGGAGETQYF.